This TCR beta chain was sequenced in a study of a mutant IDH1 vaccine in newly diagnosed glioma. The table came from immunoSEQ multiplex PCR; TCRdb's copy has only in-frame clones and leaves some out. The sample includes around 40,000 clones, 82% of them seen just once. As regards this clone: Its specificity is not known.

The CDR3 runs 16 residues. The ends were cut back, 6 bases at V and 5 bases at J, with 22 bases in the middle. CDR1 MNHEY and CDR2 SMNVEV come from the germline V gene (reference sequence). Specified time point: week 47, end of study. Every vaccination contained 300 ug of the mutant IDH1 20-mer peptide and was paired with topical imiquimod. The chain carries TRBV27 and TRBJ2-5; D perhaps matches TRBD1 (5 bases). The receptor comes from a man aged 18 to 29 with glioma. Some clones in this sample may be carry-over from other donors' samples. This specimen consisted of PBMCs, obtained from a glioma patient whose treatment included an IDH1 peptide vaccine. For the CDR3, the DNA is TGTGCCAGCAGGAGACGTAGGGGCGAGTTCGGGGAGACCCAGTACTTC. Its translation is CASRRRRGEFGETQYF.